This is a list of T cell receptor beta chains from one sample in a study of cytomegalovirus exposure and HLA in healthy donors. Profiled with immunoSEQ multiplex PCR; TCRdb holds only in-frame clones, not every one. The sample shows 150,000 to 200,000 clones, roughly four fifths of them seen only once. Sequenced: PBMCs. These TCRs come from a boy between 2 and 10 years old in good health and CMV-seronegative. Both conserved end residues are part of each CDR3. The D gene is left open where the match is weak.

d_call j_call v_call cdr3_aa
- TRBJ1-5 TRBV12-5 CASGFNPAYNQPQHF
TRBD1 TRBJ2-7 TRBV6-5 CASSYTMTGGGYEQYF
TRBD1 TRBJ1-2 TRBV10-3 CAISESPGQGKYGYTF
- TRBJ1-2 TRBV19 CASSIVGGPGYTF
- TRBJ1-1 TRBV25-1 CASSDRRGANTEAFF
- TRBJ1-1 TRBV7-9 CASSLVGMNTEAFF
- TRBJ1-6 TRBV7-9 CASSLQGNFYNSPLHF
- TRBJ2-7 TRBV25-1 CASGQGSYEQYF
- TRBJ2-5 TRBV10-3 CAISESQGGRETQYF
- TRBJ2-7 TRBV7-6 CASSLGGGDEQYF
TRBD2 TRBJ2-1 TRBV9 CASSAGRGGFNEQFF
- TRBJ2-3 TRBV6-1 CASSEMATGADTQYF
- TRBJ2-5 TRBV7-2 CASSLGSLETQYF
- TRBJ2-7 TRBV6-5 CASSPWAPRHEQYF
TRBD1 TRBJ2-4 TRBV4-2 CASSQERGRGAKNIQYF
- TRBJ2-1 TRBV7-7 CASSLAEYNEQFF
TRBD2 TRBJ2-7 TRBV15 CATSRDGGAYEQYF
TRBD1 TRBJ1-2 TRBV18 CASSPPGQTYGYTF
- TRBJ2-4 TRBV6-5 CASSYSRTLKNIQYF
TRBD1 TRBJ2-7 TRBV6-6 CASTRTGVYEQYF
- TRBJ1-4 TRBV19 CASSETASNEKLFF
- TRBJ1-2 TRBV25-1 CASSESGGQHYGYTF
- TRBJ1-3 TRBV5-5 CASSLGVPSGNTIYF
TRBD1 TRBJ2-1 TRBV9 CASSVQGDSYNEQFF
- TRBJ1-4 TRBV2 CASSDAGFNEKLFF
- TRBJ1-5 TRBV7-8 CASSAFRGGQPQHF
- TRBJ1-2 TRBV6-4 CASSEQVGGNYGYTF
TRBD1 TRBJ2-7 TRBV7-8 CASSQGTGGSYEQYF
- TRBJ2-7 TRBV4-3 CASSQENGVNYEQYF
- TRBJ1-6 TRBV6-6 CASTGRDYYNSPLHF
TRBD1 TRBJ1-2 TRBV29-1 CSVPTGAHFSYGYTF